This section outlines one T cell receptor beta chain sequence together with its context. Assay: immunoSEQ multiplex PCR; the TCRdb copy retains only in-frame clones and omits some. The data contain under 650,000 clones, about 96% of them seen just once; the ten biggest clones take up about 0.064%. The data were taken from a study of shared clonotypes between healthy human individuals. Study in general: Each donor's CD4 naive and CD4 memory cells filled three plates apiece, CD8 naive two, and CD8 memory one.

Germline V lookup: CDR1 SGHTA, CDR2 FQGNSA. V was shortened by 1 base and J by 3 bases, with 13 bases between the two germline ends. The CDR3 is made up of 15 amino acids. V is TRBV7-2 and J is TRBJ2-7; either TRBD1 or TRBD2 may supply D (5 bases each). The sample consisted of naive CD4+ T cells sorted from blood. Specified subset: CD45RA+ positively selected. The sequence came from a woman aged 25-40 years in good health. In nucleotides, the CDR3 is TGTGCCAGCAGCTTAGAATTCGGGACCCTCTACGAGCAGTACTTC. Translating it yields CASSLEFGTLYEQYF.